This T cell receptor beta chain was recovered during a study of T cell changes during pregnancy in multiple sclerosis. Clones were sequenced by immunoSEQ multiplex PCR, and TCRdb holds only the in-frame ones, with some missing. The sample has about 55,000 clones, roughly 94% seen once. The sequences come from CD8+ T cells from peripheral blood mononuclear cells, collected in the third trimester of pregnancy. The receptor was isolated from a female donor with multiple sclerosis, enrolled in a pregnancy study.

CDR3 residues: CASSQDGAGAEDNEQFF. CDR3 bases: TGTGCCAGCAGCCAAGATGGGGCGGGAGCGGAGGACAATGAGCAGTTCTTC. The rearrangement links TRBV4-2 to TRBJ2-1; 7 nucleotides match TRBD2. The CDR3 sequence is 17 residues long. V trimming: 0 bases; J trimming: 5 bases; junction bases outside the gene matches: 10. CDR1 is LGHNA, CDR2 YNFKEQ, per germline.